This TCR beta chain was identified in a study of early T cells in non-severe SARS-CoV-2 infection. The V and J ends lost 5 bases and 7 bases respectively, with 9 bases between them. This CDR3 spans 12 amino acids. Germline loops: CDR1 SGDLS, CDR2 YYNGEE. Unique molecular identifiers (one per individual cDNA molecule) were attached. TCRdb recomputed calls from the 5' RACE reads with MiXCR, one row per CDR3 protein. Found here are approximately 32,000 distinct CDR3 sequences, 5% to 6% of them singletons; the top ten hold around 7.6%. The material sequenced was whole blood. This clonotype was obtained from an adult who was a healthcare worker with PCR-confirmed SARS-CoV-2 infection or an uninfected control (not recorded which). The chain carries TRBV9 and TRBJ2-2; no firm D call. The CDR3 DNA reads as TGTGCCAGCAGAGGATCGGACGGGGAGCTGTTTTTT. This sequence encodes CASRGSDGELFF.